The rows below give T cell receptor beta chains drawn from one sample of a study of long-term antiretroviral therapy in people with HIV. Libraries were prepared by immunoSEQ multiplex PCR; TCRdb keeps only in-frame clonotypes and omits some of them. The repertoire has 40,000 or so clones, 82% of them found once; the top ten carry around 13%. The specimen was unsorted PBMCs, collected 0.3 years after starting antiretroviral therapy. These receptors all stem from a man aged 18 to 29 with HIV. Each CDR3 is given with its conserved first and last residue. D genes are given only for firm matches. For some rows the clone size is stated as once, few or many, or as a class when expanded; others skip it.

cdr3_nt: TGTGCCAGTAGTATCGGGTGGGTGGGCACTGAAGCTTTCTTT
cdr3_aa: CASSIGWVGTEAFF
j_call: TRBJ1-1
v_call: TRBV19
d_call: .
clone_size: few

cdr3_nt: TGTGCCTGGAGTGTTATGTTAGCCAAAAACATTCAGTACTTC
cdr3_aa: CAWSVMLAKNIQYF
j_call: TRBJ2-4
v_call: TRBV30
d_call: .
clone_size: .

cdr3_nt: TGTGCCAGCAGTGAGATGGGACAGGGGTTGCAGCCCCAGCATTTT
cdr3_aa: CASSEMGQGLQPQHF
j_call: TRBJ1-5
v_call: TRBV6-1
d_call: TRBD1
clone_size: .

cdr3_nt: TGCAGCGTGCGTACTAGGGGCGAGCAGTACTTC
cdr3_aa: CSVRTRGEQYF
j_call: TRBJ2-7
v_call: TRBV29-1
d_call: .
clone_size: .

cdr3_nt: TGTGCCAGTAGTGTAACAGGGGAGAGGAATTCACCCCTCCACTTT
cdr3_aa: CASSVTGERNSPLHF
j_call: TRBJ1-6
v_call: TRBV19
d_call: TRBD1
clone_size: .

cdr3_nt: TGTGCCAGCAGCTTACAGAGCACTGAAGCTTTCTTT
cdr3_aa: CASSLQSTEAFF
j_call: TRBJ1-1
v_call: TRBV7-9
d_call: .
clone_size: once

cdr3_nt: TGTGCCAGCAGTATGGGACAGGGAGGAGAGACCCAGTACTTC
cdr3_aa: CASSMGQGGETQYF
j_call: TRBJ2-5
v_call: TRBV6-1
d_call: TRBD1
clone_size: .

cdr3_nt: TGTGCCAGCAGCCCGGGGCTGACAGGGGTAGGAACTGAAGCTTTCTTT
cdr3_aa: CASSPGLTGVGTEAFF
j_call: TRBJ1-1
v_call: TRBV7-6
d_call: TRBD1
clone_size: .

cdr3_nt: TGTGCCAGCAGCAAACAGGGGATCTATGGCTACACCTTC
cdr3_aa: CASSKQGIYGYTF
j_call: TRBJ1-2
v_call: TRBV2
d_call: TRBD1
clone_size: few

cdr3_nt: TGTGCCAGCAGCTTAGACACCTTTATGAACACTGAAGCTTTCTTT
cdr3_aa: CASSLDTFMNTEAFF
j_call: TRBJ1-1
v_call: TRBV13
d_call: .
clone_size: .

cdr3_nt: TGTGCCAGCAGCTCCCAGGGCGGGACTCCCGAAGCTTTCTTT
cdr3_aa: CASSSQGGTPEAFF
j_call: TRBJ1-1
v_call: TRBV7-9
d_call: .
clone_size: .

cdr3_nt: TGCGCCAGCAGCTACGCTAGCGGGATAAGTGGCGAGCAGTACTTC
cdr3_aa: CASSYASGISGEQYF
j_call: TRBJ2-7
v_call: TRBV5-1
d_call: TRBD2
clone_size: .

cdr3_nt: TGCGCCAGCAGCTTGGTACTAGCGGACGGGGAGCTGTTTTTT
cdr3_aa: CASSLVLADGELFF
j_call: TRBJ2-2
v_call: TRBV5-1
d_call: TRBD2
clone_size: once

cdr3_nt: TGTGCCAGCAGCTCTATCCCCGACAGGCCGAACACTGAAGCTTTCTTT
cdr3_aa: CASSSIPDRPNTEAFF
j_call: TRBJ1-1
v_call: TRBV11-1
d_call: .
clone_size: .

cdr3_nt: TGTGCCAGCAGTTACTCAATAGGGATAGGGGAGACCCAGTACTTC
cdr3_aa: CASSYSIGIGETQYF
j_call: TRBJ2-5
v_call: TRBV6-5
d_call: .
clone_size: .

cdr3_nt: TGTGCCAGTAGTATAGAAGGACTAGCTCGACGGAAGACCCAGTACTTC
cdr3_aa: CASSIEGLARRKTQYF
j_call: TRBJ2-5
v_call: TRBV19
d_call: TRBD2
clone_size: .

cdr3_nt: TGTGCCAGCATGGAGGGCTTACCCACCGGGGAGCTGTTTTTT
cdr3_aa: CASMEGLPTGELFF
j_call: TRBJ2-2
v_call: TRBV25-1
d_call: .
clone_size: .

cdr3_nt: TGTGCCATCAGTGAGGGCAGTAACTATGGCTACACCTTC
cdr3_aa: CAISEGSNYGYTF
j_call: TRBJ1-2
v_call: TRBV10-3
d_call: .
clone_size: few

cdr3_nt: TGTGCCAGCTCAACTAGACTAGCGGGAGGGCCGAACACAGATACGCAGTATTTT
cdr3_aa: CASSTRLAGGPNTDTQYF
j_call: TRBJ2-3
v_call: TRBV18
d_call: TRBD2
clone_size: .

cdr3_nt: TGCGCCAGCAGTGAGTCGGAGGGGTTTTACGAGCAGTACTTC
cdr3_aa: CASSESEGFYEQYF
j_call: TRBJ2-7
v_call: TRBV10-2
d_call: .
clone_size: .

cdr3_nt: TGTGCCAGCAGCTTCTCACTCACCGGGACAGGGGACACAGATACGCAGTATTTT
cdr3_aa: CASSFSLTGTGDTDTQYF
j_call: TRBJ2-3
v_call: TRBV7-9
d_call: TRBD1
clone_size: once

cdr3_nt: TGTGCCAGCAGTTTAGGCAGGGGCAATCAGCCCCAGCATTTT
cdr3_aa: CASSLGRGNQPQHF
j_call: TRBJ1-5
v_call: TRBV28
d_call: .
clone_size: .

cdr3_nt: TGTGCCAGCGGGACGACTTTTAATTCACCCCTCCACTTT
cdr3_aa: CASGTTFNSPLHF
j_call: TRBJ1-6
v_call: TRBV9
d_call: .
clone_size: .